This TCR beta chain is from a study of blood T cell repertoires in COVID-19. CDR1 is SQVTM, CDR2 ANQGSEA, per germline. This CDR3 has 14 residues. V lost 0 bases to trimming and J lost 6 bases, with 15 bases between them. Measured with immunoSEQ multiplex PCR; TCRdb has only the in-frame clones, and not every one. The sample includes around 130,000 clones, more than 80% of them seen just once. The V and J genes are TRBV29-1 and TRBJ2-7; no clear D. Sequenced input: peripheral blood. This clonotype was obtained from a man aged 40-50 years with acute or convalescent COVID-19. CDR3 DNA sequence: TGCAGCGTTGAAGATCAACCAGGTCTCGGCGAGCAGTACTTC. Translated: CSVEDQPGLGEQYF.